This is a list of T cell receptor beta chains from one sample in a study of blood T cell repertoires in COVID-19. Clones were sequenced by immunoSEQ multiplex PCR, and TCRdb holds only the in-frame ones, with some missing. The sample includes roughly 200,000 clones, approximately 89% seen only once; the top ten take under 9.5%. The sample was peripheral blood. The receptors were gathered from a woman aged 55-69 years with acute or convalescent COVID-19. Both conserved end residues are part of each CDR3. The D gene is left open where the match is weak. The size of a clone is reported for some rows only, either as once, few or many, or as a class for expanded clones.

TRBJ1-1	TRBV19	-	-	CASTDRSGREAFF	TGTGCCAGTACCGATCGATCTGGCCGCGAAGCTTTCTTT
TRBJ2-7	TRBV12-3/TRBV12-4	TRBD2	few	CASTSGGEQYF	TGTGCCAGCACCTCCGGGGGGGAGCAGTACTTC
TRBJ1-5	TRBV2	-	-	CASSEGFADPQHF	TGTGCCAGCAGTGAAGGATTCGCGGATCCCCAGCATTTT
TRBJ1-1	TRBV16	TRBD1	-	CASSHGRGRGTEAFF	TGTGCCAGCAGCCATGGCAGGGGGCGAGGGACTGAAGCTTTCTTT
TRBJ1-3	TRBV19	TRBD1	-	CASSAWDRPFSGNTIYF	TGTGCCAGTAGTGCTTGGGACAGACCCTTCTCTGGAAACACCATATATTTT
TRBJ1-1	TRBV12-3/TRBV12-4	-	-	CASTPGWNTEAFF	TGTGCCAGCACCCCCGGGTGGAACACTGAAGCTTTCTTT
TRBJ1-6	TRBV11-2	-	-	CASSLLRDNSPLHF	TGTGCCAGCAGCTTACTACGGGATAATTCACCCCTCCACTTT
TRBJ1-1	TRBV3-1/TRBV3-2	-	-	CASSQGGATEAFF	TGTGCCAGCAGCCAAGGTGGGGCGACTGAGGCTTTCTTT
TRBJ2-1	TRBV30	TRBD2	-	CAWSRGLAGESTFF	TGTGCCTGGAGTCGCGGGCTAGCGGGAGAGAGCACGTTCTTC
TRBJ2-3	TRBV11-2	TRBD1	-	CASSLWRQGEDTQYF	TGTGCCAGCAGCTTATGGCGGCAGGGGGAAGATACGCAGTATTTT
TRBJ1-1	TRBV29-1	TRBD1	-	CSVELALVQGALPNTEAFF	TGCAGCGTTGAGCTGGCGTTAGTACAGGGGGCCCTCCCGAACACTGAAGCTTTCTTT
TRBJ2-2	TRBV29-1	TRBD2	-	CSAGTSITGELFF	TGCAGCGCCGGGACTAGCATCACCGGGGAGCTGTTTTTT
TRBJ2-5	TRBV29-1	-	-	CSVTGTETQYF	TGCAGCGTGACGGGAACAGAGACCCAGTACTTC
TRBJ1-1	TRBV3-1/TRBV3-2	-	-	CASSQVGQLSEAFF	TGTGCCAGCAGCCAAGTAGGACAGCTATCTGAAGCTTTCTTT
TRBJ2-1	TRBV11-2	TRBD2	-	CASSLTGTSVQFF	TGTGCCAGCAGCCTTACCGGGACTAGCGTGCAGTTCTTC
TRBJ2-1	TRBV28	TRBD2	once	CASSSGLAGVTDEQFF	TGTGCCAGCAGTTCGGGACTAGCGGGAGTAACGGATGAGCAGTTCTTC
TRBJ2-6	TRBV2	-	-	CASSEVAGRGSGANVLTF	TGTGCCAGCAGTGAGGTGGCGGGGAGAGGCTCTGGGGCCAACGTCCTGACTTTC
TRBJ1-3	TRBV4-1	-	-	CASSQEGGGSGNTIYF	TGCGCCAGCAGCCAAGAGGGGGGGGGATCTGGAAACACCATATATTTT
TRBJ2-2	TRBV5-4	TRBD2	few	CASSLGGRSPGELFF	TGTGCCAGCAGCTTAGGCGGGAGGTCTCCCGGGGAGCTGTTTTTT
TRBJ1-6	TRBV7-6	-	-	CASSLVAGNNSPLHF	TGTGCCAGCAGCTTAGTGGCAGGGAATAATTCACCCCTCCACTTT
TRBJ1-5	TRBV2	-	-	CASSGQRNQPQHF	TGTGCCAGCAGTGGACAGAGAAATCAGCCCCAGCATTTT
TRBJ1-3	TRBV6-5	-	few	CASSYSNQGSGNTIYF	TGTGCCAGCAGTTACTCGAATCAGGGCTCTGGAAACACCATATATTTT
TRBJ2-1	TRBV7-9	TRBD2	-	CASSSVWGTSGEYNEQFF	TGTGCCAGCAGCTCCGTATGGGGGACTAGCGGGGAGTACAATGAGCAGTTCTTC
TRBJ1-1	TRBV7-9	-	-	CASSFREVGNTEAFF	TGTGCCAGCAGCTTCCGGGAGGTGGGGAACACTGAAGCTTTCTTT
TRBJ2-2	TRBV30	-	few	CAWSIPGLGGPTSTGELFF	TGTGCCTGGAGTATTCCGGGACTAGGGGGCCCAACGAGCACCGGGGAGCTGTTTTTT
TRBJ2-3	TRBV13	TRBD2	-	CASRYQREEGTDTQYF	TGTGCCAGCAGATATCAGCGGGAGGAAGGTACAGATACGCAGTATTTT
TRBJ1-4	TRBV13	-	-	CASSTTGVEKLFF	TGTGCCAGCAGCACTACAGGAGTTGAAAAACTGTTTTTT
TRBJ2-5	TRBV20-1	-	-	CSASPRRQPQETQYF	TGCAGTGCTAGTCCCAGGAGGCAGCCCCAAGAGACCCAGTACTTC
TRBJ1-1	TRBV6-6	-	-	CASSSQGTSEAFF	TGTGCCAGCAGTTCGCAGGGCACTTCTGAAGCTTTCTTT